Listed here are 26 T cell receptor beta chains from one sample, sequenced in a study of blood T cell repertoires in COVID-19. Sequenced by immunoSEQ multiplex PCR; TCRdb stores in-frame clones only, minus some. Of fewer than 400,000 clones in the sample, more than 85% were seen once. Sequencing was performed on PBMCs or T cells enriched from blood (not recorded which). The source is a young woman who had been exposed to COVID-19.

This sequence joins TRBV7-6 and TRBJ1-2; D perhaps matches TRBD1 (6 bases). The CDR3 contains 15 residues. Trimming shortened V by 3 bases and J by 6 bases, and 17 bases separated the two germline ends. Germline values: CDR1 SGHVS, CDR2 FNYEAQ. The CDR3 sequence: CASSFAQGIEDGYTF. In nucleotides, the CDR3 is TGTGCCAGCAGCTTTGCACAGGGAATAGAGGATGGCTACACCTTC.

V usage is TRBV4-1 and J usage is TRBJ1-5, with D unresolved. The CDR3 length is 13 residues. Trimming shortened V by 0 bases and J by 6 bases, and 6 bases separated the two germline ends. The germline V gene encodes CDR1 MGHRA and CDR2 YSYEKL. The CDR3 spells CASSQDRGQPQHF. Here the CDR3 DNA reads TGCGCCAGCAGCCAAGATCGGGGTCAGCCCCAGCATTTT.

The V and J genes are TRBV11-2 and TRBJ2-1; 7 bases are shared with TRBD2. CDR1 and CDR2 (germline): SGHAT, FQNNGV. V lost 5 bases to trimming and J lost 9 bases; unmatched junction nucleotides: 13. This CDR3 is 15 amino acids long. The CDR3 here is CASSPRDYSLGEQFF. The CDR3, as DNA: TGTGCCAGCAGCCCCCGGGACTACTCGTTGGGTGAGCAGTTCTTC.

This rearrangement joins TRBV13 to TRBJ2-5, with D possibly being TRBD1 (5 bases). The V gene lost 0 bases and the J gene lost 4 bases, with 9 bases spanning the gap. There are 14 residues in the CDR3. The germline CDR1 and CDR2 sequences are PRHDT and FYEKMQ (reference sequence). CDR3 amino acids: CASSLGRVSETQYF. The CDR3, as DNA: TGTGCCAGCAGCTTAGGCAGGGTATCAGAGACCCAGTACTTC.

CDR3 nucleotides: TGTGCCAGCAGCCCGCCTGGTAGCGGGGGGCGGGAGACCCAGTACTTC. Protein product: CASSPPGSGGRETQYF. The V and J genes are TRBV7-3 and TRBJ2-5, with 10 bases lining up with TRBD2. This CDR3 is 16 amino acids long. The junction had 11 bases not matched to a gene; V was cut back by 5 bases and J by 5 bases. Germline V gene sequence: CDR1 SGHTA, CDR2 FQGTGA.

This chain links TRBV18 with TRBJ1-1; D might be TRBD1 (6 bases). Trimming shortened V by 6 bases and J by 4 bases, and 15 bases separated the two germline ends. Germline CDR1 reads KGHSH; CDR2 reads LQKENI. The CDR3 covers 14 residues. CDR3 loop: CASSPDRSVTEAFF. The CDR3 bases are TGTGCCAGCTCGCCGGACAGAAGTGTCACTGAAGCTTTCTTT.

The V gene is TRBV5-5, the J gene TRBJ2-3; D perhaps matches TRBD1 (5 bases). Germline CDR1 SGHKS, CDR2 YYEKEE (reference sequence). This CDR3 contains 15 residues. V was cut by 1 base and J by 2 bases, with 11 bases left in between. The CDR3 DNA reads as TGTGCCAGCAGCTTGTTGGGGCCCAACACAGATACGCAGTATTTT. Its protein product is CASSLLGPNTDTQYF.

The CDR3 bases are TGTGCCAGCAGCCATACCACGGGACAGTTCTATGGCTACACCTTC. Its protein product is CASSHTTGQFYGYTF. The chain uses TRBV11-2 and TRBJ1-2; 7 nucleotides match TRBD1. Unmatched junction bases numbered 10, after V lost 5 bases and J lost 4 bases. Germline CDR1 reads SGHAT; CDR2 reads FQNNGV. There are 15 residues in the CDR3.

The V and J genes are TRBV2 and TRBJ2-2, with 7 bases that match TRBD1. CDR1 and CDR2 (germline): SNHLY, FYNNEI. After removal of 5 bases from V and 10 bases from J, the junction contained 10 bases not matched to a gene. The CDR3 is made up of 14 amino acids. Here the CDR3 DNA reads TGTGCCAGCAGTCCTCTACAGGGGATAGTGGAGCTGTTTTTT. The encoded protein is CASSPLQGIVELFF. The whole variable domain, filled in from reference TRBV2 and TRBJ2-2, reads EPEVTQTPSHQVTQMGQEVILRCVPISNHLYFYWYRQILGQKVEFLVSFYNNEISEKSEIFDDQFSVERPDGSNFTLKIRSTKLEDSAMYFCASSPLQGIVELFFGEGSRLTVL.

In this sample, this clone turned up once. V usage is TRBV7-9 and J usage is TRBJ2-7; D is undetermined. V lost 5 bases to trimming and J lost 6 bases, with 11 bases between them. Germline CDR1 is SEHNR and CDR2 is FQNEAQ (reference sequence). The CDR3 spans 12 residues. CDR3 nucleotide sequence: TGTGCCAGCAGCCAAGTCGGTTCCGAGCAGTACTTC. Translated: CASSQVGSEQYF.

V is TRBV5-1 and J is TRBJ2-7; D perhaps matches TRBD1 (5 bases). The CDR3 loop spans 13 amino acids. V was pared by 0 bases and J by 3 bases, with 7 bases between. CDR1 is SGHRS and CDR2 is YFSETQ in the germline V gene. The CDR3: CASSLEGNYEQYF. DNA of the CDR3: TGCGCCAGCAGCTTGGAGGGGAACTACGAGCAGTACTTC.

The chain combines TRBV21-1 with TRBJ2-5; the DNA was not compared with TRBD2, the D call given in the table. TRBV21-1 is a listed pseudogene. There are 19 residues in the CDR3. DNA for the CDR3: TGTGCCAGCAGCAAAGGGGGACTAGCGGGGGCCGAGGATAGCGAGACCCAGTACTTC. Amino acid sequence: CASSKGGLAGAEDSETQYF.

The V gene is TRBV4-3, the J gene TRBJ1-1; 9 positions match TRBD1. Germline values: CDR1 LGHNA, CDR2 YSLEER. This CDR3 is built from 16 residues. Losses at the gene ends were 4 bases for V and 0 bases for J; bases not matched to a gene: 6. The CDR3 protein is CASSRVQGALNTEAFF. The DNA of the CDR3 is TGCGCCAGCAGCCGAGTACAGGGGGCGCTGAACACTGAAGCTTTCTTT.

This rearrangement joins TRBV18 to TRBJ2-7; D may be TRBD2 (6 bases). Germline V CDR1 and CDR2: KGHSH, LQKENI. The germline V and J ends were trimmed by 6 bases and 2 bases, with 14 bases remaining between them. The CDR3 sequence is 14 residues long. The CDR3 reads CASSTGVPTYEQYF. The CDR3 bases are TGTGCCAGCTCTACGGGGGTCCCTACCTACGAGCAGTACTTC.

The CDR3, as DNA: TGTGCCAGCAGCTTTGAGCCGAGCTCCTACGAGCAGTACTTC. Its translation is CASSFEPSSYEQYF. The rearrangement joins TRBV5-4 to TRBJ2-7, with unresolved D. Trimming pared 2 bases from V and 0 bases from J, leaving 9 bases between. The CDR3 has 14 residues. The germline V gene encodes CDR1 SGHNT and CDR2 YYREEE (reference sequence).

The J gene is TRBJ2-2, the V gene TRBV27; possible D gene TRBD1, 6 bases. This CDR3 has 14 amino acids. Germline CDR1 and CDR2: MNHEY and SMNVEV (reference sequence). The V gene lost 8 bases and the J gene lost 6 bases, with 16 bases spanning the gap. In DNA, the CDR3 is TGTGCCAGCGAATCCAGGGGTGCGCCCGGGGAGCTGTTTTTT. Protein: CASESRGAPGELFF.

The chain employs TRBV29-1 and TRBJ2-3, with 9 bases identical to TRBD2. Germline CDR1 is SQVTM and CDR2 is ANQGSEA. CDR3 size: 14 residues. CDR3 sequence: CSIAGGPLTDTQYF. CDR3 in DNA: TGCAGTATCGCGGGGGGGCCCCTCACAGATACGCAGTATTTT.

J is TRBJ2-1 and V is TRBV5-1; D gene uncertain. Between the trimmed V and J ends, which lost 0 bases and 6 bases, there was a span of 10 bases. This CDR3 spans 14 amino acids. Looked up from germline, CDR1 is SGHRS and CDR2 is YFSETQ. The CDR3 region is CASSLELVSNEQFF. The CDR3, as DNA: TGCGCCAGCAGCTTGGAGCTAGTATCCAATGAGCAGTTCTTC.

This chain links TRBV7-8 with TRBJ1-2; D is uncertain. The V end lost 4 bases, the J end lost 4 bases, and 19 bases lay between the germline ends. This CDR3 contains 16 residues. Germline V gene lookup returns CDR1 SGHVS and CDR2 FQNEAQ. CDR3 coding DNA: TGTGCCAGCAGCTCTCCCGCGGCGGGAACCCTCTATGGCTACACCTTC. It translates to CASSSPAAGTLYGYTF. Variable domain in full (rest from reference TRBV7-8 and TRBJ1-2): GAGVSQSPRYKVAKRGQDVALRCDPISGHVSLFWYQQALGQGPEFLTYFQNEAQLDKSGLPSDRFFAERPEGSVSTLKIQRTQQEDSAVYLCASSSPAAGTLYGYTFGSGTRLTVV.

The rearrangement links TRBV5-1 to TRBJ1-6, with 12 bases that match TRBD1. The V gene's germline CDR1 is SGHRS and CDR2 YFSETQ. V shed 7 bases and J 9 bases; nucleotides not matched to a gene: 11. The CDR3 consists of 16 residues. CDR3 DNA sequence: TGCGCCAGCCGCCCAGGGACAGGGGGCTTTGGTTCACCCCTCCACTTT. Translating gives CASRPGTGGFGSPLHF.

The chain links TRBV19 to TRBJ2-2; D is perhaps TRBD2 (6 bases). The CDR3 is 16 residues long. The ends were cut back, 3 bases at V and 2 bases at J, with 13 bases in the middle. The V gene's germline CDR1 is LNHDA and CDR2 SQIVND (reference sequence). The CDR3 loop reads CASSMVLAPNTGELFF. CDR3 DNA sequence: TGTGCCAGTAGTATGGTTCTAGCGCCAAACACCGGGGAGCTGTTTTTT. Filled out from reference TRBV19 and TRBJ2-2, the complete variable domain reads DGGITQSPKYLFRKEGQNVTLSCEQNLNHDAMYWYRQDPGQGLRLIYYSQIVNDFQKGDIAEGYSVSREKKESFPLTVTSAQKNPTAFYLCASSMVLAPNTGELFFGEGSRLTVL.

The rearrangement joins TRBV14 to TRBJ1-1; D may be TRBD1 (6 bases). This CDR3 comprises 15 residues. CDR1 is SGHDN and CDR2 is FVKESK in the germline V gene. With 2 bases removed from V and 2 bases from J, the gap between germline ends came to 12 bases. The CDR3 DNA follows: TGTGCCAGCAGCCAACCTGGGACATTTAACACTGAAGCTTTCTTT. It codes for CASSQPGTFNTEAFF.

This clone was recorded only once. This chain joins TRBV3-1 (or the pseudogene TRBV3-2) and TRBJ1-6; a weak D match, TRBD1 (5 bases). Germline loops: CDR1 LGHDT, CDR2 YNNKEL (reference sequence). This CDR3 is built from 17 residues. Trimming removed 0 bases at V and 9 bases at J, with 18 bases between. CDR3 region: CASSQDQGGASVSPLHF. The CDR3 nucleotides read TGTGCCAGCAGCCAAGATCAAGGAGGGGCGAGTGTTTCACCCCTCCACTTT.

The chain joins TRBV11-1 to TRBJ2-7, with TRBD1 as a possible D gene (5 bases). The CDR3 has 13 amino acids. Germline lookup yields CDR1 SGHAT and CDR2 FQDESV (reference sequence). V shed 1 base and J shed 6 bases, with 10 bases lying between them. The CDR3 spells CASSLEGRAEQYF. Written as DNA, the CDR3 is TGTGCCAGCAGCTTAGAGGGCAGGGCCGAGCAGTACTTC.

The gene calls are TRBV9 and TRBJ1-2; 9 nucleotides match TRBD1. CDR1 and CDR2 from the germline V gene are SGDLS and YYNGEE. The CDR3 runs to 12 residues. After removal of 5 bases from V and 5 bases from J, the junction contained 1 base not matched to a gene. As DNA, the CDR3 is TGTGCCAGCAGGGACAGGGGTTATGGCTACACCTTC. It translates to CASRDRGYGYTF.

In regard to this clone: This specimen includes other DNA sequences encoding the same CDR3. The chain employs TRBV5-1 and TRBJ1-1; 8 bases fit TRBD1. Trimming removed 3 bases from V and 3 bases from J; junction bases left unmatched: 4. Germline CDR1 is SGHRS and CDR2 is YFSETQ. The CDR3 runs 14 residues. The CDR3 nucleotides are TGCGCCAGCAGCTCCCAGGGGGCTGACACTGAAGCTTTCTTT. It encodes CASSSQGADTEAFF.